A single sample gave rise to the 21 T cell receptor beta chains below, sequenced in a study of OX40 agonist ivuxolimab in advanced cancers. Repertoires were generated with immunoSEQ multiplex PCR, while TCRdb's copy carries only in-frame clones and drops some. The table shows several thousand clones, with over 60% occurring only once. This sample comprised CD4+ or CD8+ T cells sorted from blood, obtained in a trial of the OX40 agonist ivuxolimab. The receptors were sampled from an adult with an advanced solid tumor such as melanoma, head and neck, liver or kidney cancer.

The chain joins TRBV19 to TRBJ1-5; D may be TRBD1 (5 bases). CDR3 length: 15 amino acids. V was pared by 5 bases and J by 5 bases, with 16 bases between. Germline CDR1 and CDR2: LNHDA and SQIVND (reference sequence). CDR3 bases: TGTGCCAGTAGTCTGGGACCGGGGGAATATCAGCCCCAGCATTTT. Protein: CASSLGPGEYQPQHF.

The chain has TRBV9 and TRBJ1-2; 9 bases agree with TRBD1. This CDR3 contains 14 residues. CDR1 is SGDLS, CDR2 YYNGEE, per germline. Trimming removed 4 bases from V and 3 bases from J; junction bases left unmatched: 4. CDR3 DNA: TGTGCCAGCAGCCTACGGACAGGGGACTATGGCTACACCTTC. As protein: CASSLRTGDYGYTF.

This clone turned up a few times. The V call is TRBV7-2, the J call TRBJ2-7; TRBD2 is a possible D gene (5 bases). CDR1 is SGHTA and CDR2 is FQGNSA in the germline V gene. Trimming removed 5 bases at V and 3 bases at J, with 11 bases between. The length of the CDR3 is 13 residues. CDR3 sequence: CASSPGIGYEQYF. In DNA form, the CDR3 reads TGTGCCAGCAGCCCGGGGATCGGCTACGAGCAGTACTTC.

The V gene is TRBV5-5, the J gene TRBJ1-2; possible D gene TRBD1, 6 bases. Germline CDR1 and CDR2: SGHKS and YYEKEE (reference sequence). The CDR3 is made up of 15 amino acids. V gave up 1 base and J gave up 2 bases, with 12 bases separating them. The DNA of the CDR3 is TGTGCCAGCAGCTTGCTGCAGGGGCCAAACTATGGCTACACCTTC. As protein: CASSLLQGPNYGYTF. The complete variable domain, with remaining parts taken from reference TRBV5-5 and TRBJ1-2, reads DAGVTQSPTHLIKTRGQQVTLRCSPISGHKSVSWYQQVLGQGPQFIFQYYEKEERGRGNFPDRFSARQFPNYSSELNVNALLLGDSALYLCASSLLQGPNYGYTFGSGTRLTVV.

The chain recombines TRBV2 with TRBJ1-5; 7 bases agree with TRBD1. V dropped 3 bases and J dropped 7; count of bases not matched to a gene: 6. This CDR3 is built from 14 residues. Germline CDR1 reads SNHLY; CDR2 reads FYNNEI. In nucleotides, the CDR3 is TGTGCCAGCAGTGAGCCCACAGGGGAACAGCCCCAGCATTTT. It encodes CASSEPTGEQPQHF.

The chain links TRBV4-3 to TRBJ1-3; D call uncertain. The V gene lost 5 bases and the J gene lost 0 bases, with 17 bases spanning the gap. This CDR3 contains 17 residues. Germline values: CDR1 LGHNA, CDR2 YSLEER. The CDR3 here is CASSLLHGIRSGNTIYF. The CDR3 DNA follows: TGCGCCAGCAGCTTATTGCATGGGATTCGCTCTGGAAACACCATATATTTT.

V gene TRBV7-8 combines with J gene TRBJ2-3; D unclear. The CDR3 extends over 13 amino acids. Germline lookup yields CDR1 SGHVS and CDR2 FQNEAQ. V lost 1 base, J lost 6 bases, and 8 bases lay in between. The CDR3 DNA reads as TGTGCCAGCAGCTTAGGGTGGACGGATACGCAGTATTTT. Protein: CASSLGWTDTQYF.

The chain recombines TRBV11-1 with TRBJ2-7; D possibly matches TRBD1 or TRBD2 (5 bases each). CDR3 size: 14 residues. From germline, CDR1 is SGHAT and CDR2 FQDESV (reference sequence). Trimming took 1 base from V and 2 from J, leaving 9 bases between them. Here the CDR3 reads CASSLGGKTYEQYF. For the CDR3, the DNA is TGTGCCAGCAGCTTAGGGGGGAAAACCTACGAGCAGTACTTC.

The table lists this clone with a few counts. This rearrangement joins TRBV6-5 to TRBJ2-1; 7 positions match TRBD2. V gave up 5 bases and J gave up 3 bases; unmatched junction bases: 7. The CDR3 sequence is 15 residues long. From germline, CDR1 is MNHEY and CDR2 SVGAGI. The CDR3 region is CASSPLAENYNEQFF. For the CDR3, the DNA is TGTGCCAGCAGTCCTCTAGCGGAAAACTACAATGAGCAGTTCTTC.

CDR3 DNA sequence: TGTGCCAGCAGCGTTCTTGGGACAGGGTCTGACGAGCAGTACTTC. As protein: CASSVLGTGSDEQYF. The chain has TRBV11-2 and TRBJ2-7; 9 bases match TRBD1. In germline, CDR1 is SGHAT, CDR2 FQNNGV. This CDR3 spans 15 amino acids. Trimming removed 5 bases from V and 5 bases from J; junction bases left unmatched: 10.

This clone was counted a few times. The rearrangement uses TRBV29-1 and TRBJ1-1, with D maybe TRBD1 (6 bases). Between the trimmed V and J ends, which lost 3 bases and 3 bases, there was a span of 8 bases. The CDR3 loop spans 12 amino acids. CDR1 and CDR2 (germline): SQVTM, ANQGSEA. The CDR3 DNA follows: TGCAGCGTTGAGAGACAGGACACTGAAGCTTTCTTT. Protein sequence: CSVERQDTEAFF.

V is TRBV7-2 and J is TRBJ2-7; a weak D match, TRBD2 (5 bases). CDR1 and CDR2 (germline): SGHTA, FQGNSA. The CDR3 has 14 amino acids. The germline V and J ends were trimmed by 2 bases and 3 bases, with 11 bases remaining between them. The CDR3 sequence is CASSLLAKDYEQYF. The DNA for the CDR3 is TGTGCCAGCAGCTTATTAGCGAAGGACTACGAGCAGTACTTC.

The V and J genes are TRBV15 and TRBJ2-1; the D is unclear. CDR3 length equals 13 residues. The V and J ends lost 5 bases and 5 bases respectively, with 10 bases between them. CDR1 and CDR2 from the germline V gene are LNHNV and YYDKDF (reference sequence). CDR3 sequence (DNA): TGTGCCACCAGCCTACCCCCCCACAATGAGCAGTTCTTC. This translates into CATSLPPHNEQFF.

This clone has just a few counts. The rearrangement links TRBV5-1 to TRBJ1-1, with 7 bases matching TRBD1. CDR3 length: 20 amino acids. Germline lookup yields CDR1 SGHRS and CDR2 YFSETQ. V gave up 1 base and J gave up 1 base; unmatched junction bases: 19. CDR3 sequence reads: CASSLTNEGGPQGGNTEAFF. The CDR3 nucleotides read TGCGCCAGCAGCTTGACTAACGAAGGGGGCCCACAGGGAGGGAACACTGAAGCTTTCTTT.

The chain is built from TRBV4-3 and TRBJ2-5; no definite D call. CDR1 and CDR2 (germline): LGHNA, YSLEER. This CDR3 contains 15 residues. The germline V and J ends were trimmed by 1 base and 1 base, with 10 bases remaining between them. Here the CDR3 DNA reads TGCGCCAGCAGCCAAGTCTACCCGAGCCAAGAGACCCAGTACTTC. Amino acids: CASSQVYPSQETQYF.

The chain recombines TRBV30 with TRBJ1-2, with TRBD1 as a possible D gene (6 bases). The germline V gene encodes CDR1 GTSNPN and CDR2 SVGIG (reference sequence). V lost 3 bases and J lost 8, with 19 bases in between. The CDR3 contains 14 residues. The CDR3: CAWRGAGGGGGYTF. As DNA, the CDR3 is TGTGCCTGGAGGGGGGCCGGGGGAGGAGGAGGCTACACCTTC.

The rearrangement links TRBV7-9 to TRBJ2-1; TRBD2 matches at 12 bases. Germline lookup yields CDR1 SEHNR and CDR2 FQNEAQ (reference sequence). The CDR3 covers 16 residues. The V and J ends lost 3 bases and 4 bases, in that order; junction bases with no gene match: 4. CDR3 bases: TGTGCCAGCAGCTTGTGGACTAGCGGGGTGTACAATGAGCAGTTCTTC. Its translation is CASSLWTSGVYNEQFF.

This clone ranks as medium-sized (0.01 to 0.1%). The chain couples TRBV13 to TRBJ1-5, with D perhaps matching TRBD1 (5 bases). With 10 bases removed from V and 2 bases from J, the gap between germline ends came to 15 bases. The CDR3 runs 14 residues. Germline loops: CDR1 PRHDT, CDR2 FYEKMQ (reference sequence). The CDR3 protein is CAIPGGDRNQPQHF. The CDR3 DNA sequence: TGTGCCATCCCGGGAGGGGACCGCAATCAGCCCCAGCATTTT. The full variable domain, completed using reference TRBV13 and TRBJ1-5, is AAGVIQSPRHLIKEKRETATLKCYPIPRHDTVYWYQQGPGQDPQFLISFYEKMQSDKGSIPDRFSAQQFSDYHSELNMSSLELGDSALYFCAIPGGDRNQPQHFGDGTRLSIL.

CDR3 amino acids: CASSPDRPWGYTF. The DNA of the CDR3 is TGTGCCAGCAGCCCGGACAGACCCTGGGGCTACACCTTC. V is TRBV5-5 and J is TRBJ1-2; tentatively, D is TRBD1 (6 bases). V lost 4 bases to trimming and J lost 8 bases, with 15 bases between them. The length of the CDR3 is 13 residues. Germline-derived CDR1 and CDR2 are SGHKS and YYEKEE (reference sequence). The full variable domain, in which reference TRBV5-5 and TRBJ1-2 provide the parts outside the CDR3, is DAGVTQSPTHLIKTRGQQVTLRCSPISGHKSVSWYQQVLGQGPQFIFQYYEKEERGRGNFPDRFSARQFPNYSSELNVNALLLGDSALYLCASSPDRPWGYTFGSGTRLTVV.

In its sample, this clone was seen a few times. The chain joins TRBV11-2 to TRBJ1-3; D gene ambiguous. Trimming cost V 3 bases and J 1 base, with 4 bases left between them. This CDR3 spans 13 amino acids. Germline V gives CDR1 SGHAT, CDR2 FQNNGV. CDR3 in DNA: TGTGCCAGCAGCTTGGGTTCTGGAAACACCATATATTTT. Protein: CASSLGSGNTIYF.

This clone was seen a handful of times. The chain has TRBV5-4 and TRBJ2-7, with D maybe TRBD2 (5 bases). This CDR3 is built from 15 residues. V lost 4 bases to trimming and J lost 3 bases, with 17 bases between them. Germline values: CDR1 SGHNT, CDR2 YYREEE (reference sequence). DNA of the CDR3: TGTGCCAGCAGCCCGTTGCGGGCGGGCCTCTACGAGCAGTACTTC. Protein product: CASSPLRAGLYEQYF.